The 31 T cell receptor beta chains in this list originate from one sample, sequenced in a study of T cell responses to AZD1222 COVID-19 vaccine. Sequencing was performed with immunoSEQ multiplex PCR; in TCRdb, only in-frame clones are kept and a portion is missing. This sample has about 100,000 clones, with more than 85% found just once. The input for sequencing was peripheral blood, taken on day 0 of AZD1222 vaccination. The source is an adult in good health.

This chain uses TRBV9 with TRBJ2-1; D unresolved. The CDR3 totals 16 residues. CDR1 is SGDLS and CDR2 is YYNGEE in the germline V gene. V shed 0 bases and J shed 0 bases, with 10 bases lying between them. The CDR3 sequence is CASSVAALVSYNEQFF. CDR3 DNA: TGTGCCAGCAGCGTAGCTGCCCTAGTCTCCTACAATGAGCAGTTCTTC.

The rearrangement links TRBV27 to TRBJ1-5; no reliable D call. Germline V gene lookup returns CDR1 MNHEY and CDR2 SMNVEV (reference sequence). V lost 5 bases and J lost 0, with 17 bases in between. CDR3 length equals 17 residues. The DNA for the CDR3 is TGTGCCAGCAGTCCTACCCCCCAGTCGTATAGCAATCAGCCCCAGCATTTT. Translated: CASSPTPQSYSNQPQHF.

The V call is TRBV7-9, the J call TRBJ2-7, with TRBD2 as a possible D gene (5 bases). Germline assignment: CDR1 SEHNR and CDR2 FQNEAQ (reference sequence). With 3 bases removed from V and 5 bases from J, the gap between germline ends came to 14 bases. The CDR3 has 14 amino acids. The CDR3, as DNA: TGTGCCAGCAGCTTTAGCCGAGGGCCCAACGAGCAGTACTTC. Translation gives CASSFSRGPNEQYF.

The V gene is TRBV30, the J gene TRBJ1-5; D is unclear. V was pared by 2 bases and J by 5 bases, with 10 bases between. The CDR3 is made up of 13 amino acids. Germline V gene lookup returns CDR1 GTSNPN and CDR2 SVGIG (reference sequence). The CDR3 region has the DNA TGTGCCTGGAGTCCCAGAACCGATCAGCCCCAGCATTTT. Its protein is CAWSPRTDQPQHF.

The rearrangement links TRBV11-2 to TRBJ2-5, with a weak D call TRBD2 (6 bases). The CDR3 length is 13 residues. Deletions cut 4 bases from V and 4 bases from J, with 10 bases between. Germline V lookup: CDR1 SGHAT, CDR2 FQNNGV. The CDR3 coding sequence is TGTGCCAGCAGCTGGGGGACTCTAGAGACCCAGTACTTC. Translation gives CASSWGTLETQYF.

This clone was recorded once. CDR3 sequence reads: CASSESGTLYGYTF. CDR3 DNA: TGTGCCAGCAGTGAATCGGGCACCCTCTATGGCTACACCTTC. The V and J genes are TRBV6-1 and TRBJ1-2; no reliable D call. The CDR3 length is 14 residues. Trimming removed 2 bases at V and 4 bases at J, with 11 bases between. The germline V gene encodes CDR1 MNHNS and CDR2 SASEGT.

This rearrangement joins TRBV5-1 to TRBJ2-5, with 8 positions matching TRBD2. CDR3 length: 15 amino acids. The germline V gene has CDR1 SGHRS and CDR2 YFSETQ. After removal of 0 bases from V and 3 bases from J, the junction contained 4 bases not matched to a gene. The CDR3 protein is CASSLGTSGKETQYF. DNA of the CDR3: TGCGCCAGCAGCTTGGGTACTAGCGGCAAAGAGACCCAGTACTTC.

This clone was seen a single time. The chain couples TRBV7-2 to TRBJ2-3; D perhaps matches TRBD1 (5 bases). The length of the CDR3 is 15 residues. Trimming shortened V by 3 bases and J by 2 bases, and 12 bases separated the two germline ends. The germline gives CDR1 SGHTA, CDR2 FQGNSA. The CDR3 spells CASSLAPDTTDTQYF. As DNA, the CDR3 is TGTGCCAGCAGCTTGGCCCCGGACACCACAGATACGCAGTATTTT.

The CDR3 spells CSVRQGNTEAFF. CDR3 bases: TGCAGCGTCAGACAGGGAAACACTGAAGCTTTCTTT. The genes are TRBV29-1 and TRBJ1-1, with 7 bases lining up with TRBD1. Germline-derived CDR1 and CDR2 are SQVTM and ANQGSEA. This CDR3 region has 12 residues. After removal of 6 bases from V and 2 bases from J, the junction contained 3 bases not matched to a gene.

The rearrangement links TRBV9 to TRBJ2-7; 7 bases are a match to TRBD1. The V and J ends lost 1 base and 7 bases, in that order; junction bases with no gene match: 5. Germline V lookup: CDR1 SGDLS, CDR2 YYNGEE. This CDR3 has 13 amino acids. CDR3 region: CASSVRQGGEQYF. CDR3 DNA: TGTGCCAGCAGCGTAAGACAGGGTGGAGAGCAGTACTTC. Variable domain in full (rest from reference TRBV9 and TRBJ2-7): DSGVTQTPKHLITATGQRVTLRCSPRSGDLSVYWYQQSLDQGLQFLIQYYNGEERAKGNILERFSAQQFPDLHSELNLSSLELGDSALYFCASSVRQGGEQYFGPGTRLTVT.

This chain connects TRBV28 to TRBJ1-1; 8 bases line up with TRBD1. There are 12 residues in the CDR3. Germline lookup yields CDR1 MDHEN and CDR2 SYDVKM. Losses at the gene ends were 5 bases for V and 5 bases for J; bases not matched to a gene: 1. CDR3 sequence: CASSTGGTEAFF. Written as DNA, the CDR3 is TGTGCCAGCAGTACAGGGGGAACTGAAGCTTTCTTT. Full variable domain (outside the CDR3, taken from reference TRBV28 and TRBJ1-1): DVKVTQSSRYLVKRTGEKVFLECVQDMDHENMFWYRQDPGLGLRLIYFSYDVKMKEKGDIPEGYSVSREKKERFSLILESASTNQTSMYLCASSTGGTEAFFGQGTRLTVV.

The chain carries TRBV2 and TRBJ1-5, with 8 bases aligning to TRBD1. The CDR3 consists of 15 residues. CDR1 is SNHLY and CDR2 is FYNNEI in the germline V gene. The V segment lost 5 bases and the J segment 2 bases; nucleotides outside the gene matches: 5. This CDR3 is CASSPRGLGNQPQHF. The CDR3 DNA follows: TGTGCCAGCAGTCCCAGGGGGCTGGGCAATCAGCCCCAGCATTTT.

This rearrangement joins TRBV12-5 to TRBJ1-5, with a possible D match to TRBD1 (6 bases). The CDR3 covers 17 residues. Germline V gives CDR1 LGHNT, CDR2 FRNRAP. Trimming took 6 bases from V and 0 from J, leaving 18 bases between them. The CDR3 DNA reads TGTGCTAGTGGGACCACCCCACAGGGATATAGCAATCAGCCCCAGCATTTT. Its protein product is CASGTTPQGYSNQPQHF.

This chain uses TRBV9 with TRBJ2-3; D remains unclear. Germline assignment: CDR1 SGDLS and CDR2 YYNGEE. This CDR3 is 14 amino acids long. V lost 0 bases, J lost 1 base, and 6 bases lay in between. The CDR3 protein is CASSVVGGTDTQYF. CDR3 bases: TGTGCCAGCAGCGTAGTAGGCGGCACAGATACGCAGTATTTT.

The chain joins TRBV12-3 or TRBV12-4 to TRBJ1-5; D ambiguous. The V end was cut by 5 bases, the J end by 9 bases, with 11 bases between. The CDR3 covers 12 residues. The DNA of the CDR3 is TGTGCCAGCAGTCCCCCTAACTTGCCCCAGCATTTT. This sequence encodes CASSPPNLPQHF.

The table lists this clone with a few counts. The chain couples TRBV6-6 to TRBJ1-5, with a weak D call TRBD1 (6 bases). The CDR3 is made up of 15 amino acids. V lost 6 bases to trimming and J lost 3 bases, with 15 bases between them. The V gene's germline CDR1 is MNHNY and CDR2 SVGAGI (reference sequence). The CDR3 reads CASSRGGGDNQPQHF. The CDR3 DNA reads TGTGCCAGCAGCCGTGGAGGGGGTGACAATCAGCCCCAGCATTTT.

The rearrangement uses TRBV4-2 and TRBJ2-1; TRBD2 matches 10 bases. The ends lost 1 base at V and 8 bases at J; junction bases unmatched: 8. The CDR3 totals 16 residues. Germline assignment: CDR1 LGHNA and CDR2 YNFKEQ. This CDR3 reads CASSQVVLAGVYEQFF. CDR3 sequence (DNA): TGTGCCAGCAGCCAAGTTGTTCTAGCGGGAGTTTATGAGCAGTTCTTC.

The chain joins TRBV5-4 to TRBJ2-7; 7 bases fit TRBD1. J gave up 1 base and V 4 bases, and 8 bases lay outside the gene matches. Per germline, CDR1 SGHNT and CDR2 YYREEE (reference sequence). This CDR3 contains 15 residues. CDR3 in amino acids: CASSPSGTVSYEQYF. The CDR3 nucleotides read TGTGCCAGCAGCCCGTCCGGGACAGTTTCCTACGAGCAGTACTTC.

The chain uses TRBV21-1 and TRBJ1-2. TRBV21-1 is marked as a pseudogene. The CDR3 consists of 14 residues. CDR3 DNA: TGTGCCAGCAGCAAAGCGGGCCGGGGACGTGGCTACACCTTC. Translated: CASSKAGRGRGYTF.

This chain links TRBV29-1 with TRBJ2-5; D uncertain. The CDR3 is made up of 11 amino acids. From germline, CDR1 is SQVTM and CDR2 ANQGSEA. The V end lost 2 bases, the J end lost 5 bases, and 6 bases lay between the germline ends. The CDR3 bases are TGCAGCGTTGAACGTGGGGAGACCCAGTACTTC. Translated: CSVERGETQYF.

The V and J genes are TRBV2 and TRBJ2-1; D is undetermined. Germline loops: CDR1 SNHLY, CDR2 FYNNEI. The CDR3 extends over 11 amino acids. V was cut by 6 bases and J by 9 bases, with 9 bases left in between. CDR3 nucleotide sequence: TGTGCCAGCAGCGAAATTATTGAGCAGTTCTTC. Translated, it gives CASSEIIEQFF.

The chain employs TRBV15 and TRBJ1-1; no clear D. Trimming removed 9 bases from V and 1 base from J, with 12 bases in between. This CDR3 spans 13 amino acids. Germline-derived CDR1 and CDR2 are LNHNV and YYDKDF (reference sequence). CDR3 coding DNA: TGTGCCACTTCCCCGGTGGCGAACACTGAAGCTTTCTTT. It specifies CATSPVANTEAFF.

The chain couples TRBV6-2 or TRBV6-3 to TRBJ2-1; 7 bases fit TRBD2. Unmatched junction bases numbered 3, after V lost 0 bases and J lost 7 bases. The CDR3 totals 14 residues. In germline, CDR1 is MNHEY, CDR2 SVGEGT. CDR3 protein: CASSYSGGMNEQFF. CDR3 in DNA: TGTGCCAGCAGTTACTCGGGAGGGATGAATGAGCAGTTCTTC.

V gene TRBV7-9 combines with J gene TRBJ2-3; 9 nucleotides agree with TRBD2. Germline V gene data show CDR1 as SEHNR and CDR2 as FQNEAQ (reference sequence). CDR3 length equals 16 residues. Unmatched junction bases numbered 8, after V lost 5 bases and J lost 2 bases. The CDR3 nucleotides are TGTGCCAGCAGCCTAACACTAGCGGGTATCACAGATACGCAGTATTTT. Amino acid sequence: CASSLTLAGITDTQYF.

The gene calls are TRBV6-6 and TRBJ1-1; D might be TRBD1 (6 bases). V gave up 10 bases and J gave up 11 bases, with 23 bases separating them. The CDR3 extends over 13 amino acids. CDR1 is MNHNY, CDR2 SVGAGI, per germline (reference sequence). The CDR3 DNA is TGTGCCACCTCGCGGAACAGGGCACAAGAGGCTTTCTTT. It is translated as CATSRNRAQEAFF.

The J gene is TRBJ2-5, the V gene TRBV30, with D perhaps matching TRBD1 (6 bases). The CDR3 consists of 14 residues. Germline CDR1 is GTSNPN and CDR2 is SVGIG (reference sequence). Deletions cut 0 bases from V and 9 bases from J, with 17 bases between. The CDR3 protein is CAWSVARGWVAQYF. The CDR3 region has the DNA TGTGCCTGGAGTGTAGCTAGGGGGTGGGTCGCCCAGTACTTC.

This clone was seen a single time. The chain couples TRBV5-8 to TRBJ2-5, with TRBD2 matching 9 bases. V was clipped by 3 bases and J by 5 bases; unmatched bases: 11. Germline-derived CDR1 and CDR2 are SGHTS and YDEGEE. The CDR3 runs to 16 residues. The CDR3: CASSSSRAGGPETQYF. The CDR3 nucleotides read TGTGCCAGCAGCTCGTCTAGGGCGGGGGGGCCGGAGACCCAGTACTTC.

The chain uses TRBV9 and TRBJ2-3; 7 nucleotides match TRBD2. V trimming: 0 bases; J trimming: 4 bases; junction bases outside the gene matches: 5. Looked up from germline, CDR1 is SGDLS and CDR2 is YYNGEE. There are 15 residues in the CDR3. DNA for the CDR3: TGTGCCAGCAGCGTAGCGGGAGGTGTAGCAGATACGCAGTATTTT. Its translation: CASSVAGGVADTQYF.

This clone was picked up a small number of times. The rearrangement joins TRBV5-1 to TRBJ2-3; 8 bases agree with TRBD2. V was clipped by 0 bases and J by 0 bases; unmatched bases: 6. Germline V gene sequence: CDR1 SGHRS, CDR2 YFSETQ. The CDR3 is 17 residues long. The CDR3 coding sequence is TGCGCCAGCAGCTTGGATACTAGCGGACCTAGCACAGATACGCAGTATTTT. It encodes CASSLDTSGPSTDTQYF.

V usage is TRBV7-6 and J usage is TRBJ2-5; 7 nucleotides line up with TRBD1. V gave up 5 bases and J gave up 4 bases; unmatched junction bases: 7. The CDR3 covers 14 residues. Per the germline V gene, CDR1 is SGHVS and CDR2 is FNYEAQ. This CDR3 is CASSARQGGETQYF. DNA for the CDR3: TGTGCCAGCAGCGCCAGACAGGGCGGAGAGACCCAGTACTTC.

The J gene is TRBJ2-7, the V gene TRBV3-1 (or the pseudogene TRBV3-2); D gene ambiguous. The V end lost 2 bases, the J end lost 0 bases, and 8 bases lay between the germline ends. The CDR3 spans 14 residues. CDR1 and CDR2 (germline): LGHDT, YNNKEL (reference sequence). The CDR3 sequence is CASSQQSDSYEQYF. The CDR3 DNA reads as TGTGCCAGCAGCCAACAGTCGGACTCCTACGAGCAGTACTTC.